A single T cell receptor (beta chain) is shown here with its context. The data were obtained in a study of blood T cell repertoires in COVID-19. Study-level information: There were acute and convalescent COVID-19 samples, and they came from the United States, Italy and Spain. Nucleic acid was either cDNA or gDNA, and it came from T cells, B-cell-depleted T cells, or PBMCs.

In the source study's methods: Reference gene primer amplification in the assay estimated nucleated cell counts. Generated by immunoSEQ multiplex PCR, the TCRdb table keeps only in-frame clones and is missing some. That table supplies the V and J calls and clone size; D and trimming were determined from the DNA. This sample yields tens of thousands of clones, of which 86% are seen a single time; about 25% belongs to the top ten. Germline loops: CDR1 SGHNT, CDR2 YENEEA. The CDR3 extends over 18 amino acids. V lost 4 bases, J lost 3 bases, and 11 bases stayed unmatched. The V gene is TRBV11-3, the J gene TRBJ2-7, with 14 bases lining up with TRBD2. The clonotype was recovered from a man in his fifties with active or convalescent COVID-19. The specimen sequenced was peripheral blood. The CDR3 coding sequence is TGTGCCAGCAGCTGGTCCGGGACTAGCGGGAGTTGGGGCTACGAGCAGTACTTC. The encoded protein is CASSWSGTSGSWGYEQYF.